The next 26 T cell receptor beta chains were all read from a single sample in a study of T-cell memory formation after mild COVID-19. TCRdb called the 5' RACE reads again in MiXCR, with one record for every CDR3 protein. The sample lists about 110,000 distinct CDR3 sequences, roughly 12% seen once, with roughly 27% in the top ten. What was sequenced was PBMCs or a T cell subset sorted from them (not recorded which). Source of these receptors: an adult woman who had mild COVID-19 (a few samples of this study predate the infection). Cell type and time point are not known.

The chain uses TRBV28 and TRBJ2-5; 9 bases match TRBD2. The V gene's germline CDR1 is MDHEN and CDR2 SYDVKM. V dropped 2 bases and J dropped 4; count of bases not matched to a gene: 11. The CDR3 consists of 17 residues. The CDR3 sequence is CASSLESLAGYGETQYF. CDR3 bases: TGTGCCAGCAGTTTAGAATCCCTAGCGGGATACGGAGAGACCCAGTACTTC.

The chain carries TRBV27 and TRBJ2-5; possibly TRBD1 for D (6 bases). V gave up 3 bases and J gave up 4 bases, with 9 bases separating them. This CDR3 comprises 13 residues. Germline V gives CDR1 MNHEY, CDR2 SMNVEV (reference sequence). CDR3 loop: CASSFRGRETQYF. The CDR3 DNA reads TGTGCCAGCAGTTTCAGGGGTCGAGAGACCCAGTACTTC.

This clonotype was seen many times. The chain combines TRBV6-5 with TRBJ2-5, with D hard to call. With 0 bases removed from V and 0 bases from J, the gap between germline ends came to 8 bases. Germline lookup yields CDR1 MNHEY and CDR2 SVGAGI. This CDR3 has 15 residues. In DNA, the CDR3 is TGTGCCAGCAGTTACTCGAATGGGTACCAAGAGACCCAGTACTTC. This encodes CASSYSNGYQETQYF.

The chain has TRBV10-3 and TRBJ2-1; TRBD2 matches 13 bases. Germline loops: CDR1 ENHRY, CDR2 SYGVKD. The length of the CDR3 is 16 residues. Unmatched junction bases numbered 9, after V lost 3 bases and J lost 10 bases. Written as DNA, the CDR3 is TGTGCCATCAGTGATGGGACTAGCGGGAAGTTAAACGAGCAGTTCTTC. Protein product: CAISDGTSGKLNEQFF.

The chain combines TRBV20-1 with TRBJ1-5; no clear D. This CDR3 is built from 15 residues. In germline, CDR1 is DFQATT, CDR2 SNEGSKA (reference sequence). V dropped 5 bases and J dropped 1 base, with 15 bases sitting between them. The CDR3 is CSAPVSWGSNQPQHF. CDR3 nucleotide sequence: TGCAGTGCTCCAGTAAGTTGGGGAAGCAATCAGCCCCAGCATTTT.

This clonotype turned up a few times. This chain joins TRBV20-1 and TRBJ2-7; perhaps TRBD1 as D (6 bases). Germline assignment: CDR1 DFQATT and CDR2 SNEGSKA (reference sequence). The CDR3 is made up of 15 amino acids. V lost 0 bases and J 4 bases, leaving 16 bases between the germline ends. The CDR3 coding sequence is TGCAGTGCTAGAGAAGGGGGAACCGAGACTTACGAGCAGTACTTC. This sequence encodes CSAREGGTETYEQYF.

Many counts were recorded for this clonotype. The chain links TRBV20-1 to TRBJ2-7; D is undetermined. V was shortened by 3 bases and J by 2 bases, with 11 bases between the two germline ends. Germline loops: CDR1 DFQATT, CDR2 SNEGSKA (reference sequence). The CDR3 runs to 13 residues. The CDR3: CSARDESPYEQYF. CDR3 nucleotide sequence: TGCAGTGCTAGGGACGAAAGCCCCTACGAGCAGTACTTC.

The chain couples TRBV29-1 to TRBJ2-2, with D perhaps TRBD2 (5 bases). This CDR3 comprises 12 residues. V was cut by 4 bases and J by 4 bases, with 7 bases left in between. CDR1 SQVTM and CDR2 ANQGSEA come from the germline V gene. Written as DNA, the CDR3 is TGCAGCGTTGGAGGGTCCACCGGGGAGCTGTTTTTT. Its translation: CSVGGSTGELFF.

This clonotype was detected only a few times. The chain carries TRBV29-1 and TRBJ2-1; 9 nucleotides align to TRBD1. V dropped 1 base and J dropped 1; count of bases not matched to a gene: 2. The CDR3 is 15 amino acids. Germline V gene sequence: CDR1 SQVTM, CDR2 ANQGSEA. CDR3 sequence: CSVEVGQGSYNEQFF. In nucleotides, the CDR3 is TGCAGCGTTGAAGTAGGACAGGGGTCCTACAATGAGCAGTTCTTC.

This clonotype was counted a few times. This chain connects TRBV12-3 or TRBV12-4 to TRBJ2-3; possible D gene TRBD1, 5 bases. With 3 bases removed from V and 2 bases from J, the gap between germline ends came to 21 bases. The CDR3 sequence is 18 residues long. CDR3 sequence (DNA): TGTGCCAGCAGTTTCCCAAAGGGGATCGATACAGCCACAGATACGCAGTATTTT. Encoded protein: CASSFPKGIDTATDTQYF.

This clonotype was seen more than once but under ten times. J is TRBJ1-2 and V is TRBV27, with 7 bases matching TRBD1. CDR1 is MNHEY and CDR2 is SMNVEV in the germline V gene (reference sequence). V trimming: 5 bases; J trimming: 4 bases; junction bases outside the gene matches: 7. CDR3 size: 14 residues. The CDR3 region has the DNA TGTGCCAGCAGTCCGACAGGGATGATCTATGGCTACACCTTC. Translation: CASSPTGMIYGYTF.

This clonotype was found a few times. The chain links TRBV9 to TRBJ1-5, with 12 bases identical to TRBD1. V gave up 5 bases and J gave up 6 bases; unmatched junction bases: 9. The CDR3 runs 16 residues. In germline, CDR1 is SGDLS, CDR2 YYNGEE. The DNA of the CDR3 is TGTGCCAGCAGTGAAACCGGGACAGGGGGCGGTCAGCCCCAGCATTTT. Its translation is CASSETGTGGGQPQHF.

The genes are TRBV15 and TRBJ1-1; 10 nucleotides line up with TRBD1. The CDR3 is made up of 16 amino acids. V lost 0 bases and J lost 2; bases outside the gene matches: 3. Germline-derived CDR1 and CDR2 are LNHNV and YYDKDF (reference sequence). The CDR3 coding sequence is TGTGCCACCAGCAGAGACCGGGACAGGGGAAACACTGAAGCTTTCTTT. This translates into CATSRDRDRGNTEAFF.

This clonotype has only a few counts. CDR3 DNA sequence: TGCGCCAGCAGCGCCCCGGAGTACGGGATGGAGAACACTGAAGCTTTCTTT. It codes for CASSAPEYGMENTEAFF. The rearrangement uses TRBV5-1 and TRBJ1-1; D uncertain. The germline V gene has CDR1 SGHRS and CDR2 YFSETQ. CDR3 length: 17 residues. The V end lost 4 bases, the J end lost 1 base, and 20 bases lay between the germline ends. The whole variable domain, filled in from reference TRBV5-1 and TRBJ1-1, reads KAGVTQTPRYLIKTRGQQVTLSCSPISGHRSVSWYQQTPGQGLQFLFEYFSETQRNKGNFPGRFSGRQFSNSRSEMNVSTLELGDSALYLCASSAPEYGMENTEAFFGQGTRLTVV.

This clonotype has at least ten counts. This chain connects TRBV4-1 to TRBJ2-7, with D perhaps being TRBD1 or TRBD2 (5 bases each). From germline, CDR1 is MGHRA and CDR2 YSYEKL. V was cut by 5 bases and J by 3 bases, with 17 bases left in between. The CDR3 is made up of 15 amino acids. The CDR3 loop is CASSNPHEGIYEQYF. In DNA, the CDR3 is TGCGCCAGCAGCAACCCCCACGAGGGGATCTACGAGCAGTACTTC.

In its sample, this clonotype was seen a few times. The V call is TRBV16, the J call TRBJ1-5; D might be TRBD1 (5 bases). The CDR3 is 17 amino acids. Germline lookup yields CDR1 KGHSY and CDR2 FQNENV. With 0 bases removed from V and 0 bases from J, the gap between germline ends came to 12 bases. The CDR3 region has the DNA TGTGCCAGCAGCCAATCCGGACAAACTTATAGCAATCAGCCCCAGCATTTT. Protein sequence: CASSQSGQTYSNQPQHF.

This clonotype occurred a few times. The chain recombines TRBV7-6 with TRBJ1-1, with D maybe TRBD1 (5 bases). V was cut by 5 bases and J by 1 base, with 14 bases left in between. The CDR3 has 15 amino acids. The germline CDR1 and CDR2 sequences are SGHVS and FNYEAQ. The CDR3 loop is CASSLPPTANTEAFF. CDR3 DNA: TGTGCCAGCAGCCTACCCCCGACAGCGAACACTGAAGCTTTCTTT.

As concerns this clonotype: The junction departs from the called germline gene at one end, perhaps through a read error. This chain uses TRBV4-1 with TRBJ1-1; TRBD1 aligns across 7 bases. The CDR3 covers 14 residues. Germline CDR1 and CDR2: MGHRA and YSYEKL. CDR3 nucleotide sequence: TGCGCCAGCATCCAAGACAGGGTAGGTACTGAAGCTTTCTTT. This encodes CASIQDRVGTEAFF.

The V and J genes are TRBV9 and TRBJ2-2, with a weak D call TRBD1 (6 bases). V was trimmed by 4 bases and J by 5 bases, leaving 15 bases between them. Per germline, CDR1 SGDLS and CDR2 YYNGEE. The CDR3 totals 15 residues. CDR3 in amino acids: CASSQTRGTTGELFF. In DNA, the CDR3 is TGTGCCAGCAGCCAAACCCGTGGGACAACCGGGGAGCTGTTTTTT.

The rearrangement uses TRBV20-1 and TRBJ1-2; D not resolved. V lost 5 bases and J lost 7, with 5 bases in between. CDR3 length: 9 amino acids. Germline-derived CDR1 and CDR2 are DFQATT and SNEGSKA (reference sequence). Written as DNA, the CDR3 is TGCAGTGCTCCAGGTGGCTACACCTTC. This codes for CSAPGGYTF.

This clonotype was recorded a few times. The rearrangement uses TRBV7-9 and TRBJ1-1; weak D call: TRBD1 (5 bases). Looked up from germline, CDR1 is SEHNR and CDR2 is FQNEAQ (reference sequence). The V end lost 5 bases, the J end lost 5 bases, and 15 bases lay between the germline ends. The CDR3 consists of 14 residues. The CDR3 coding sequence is TGTGCCAGCAGCGGAGACACCCGGGGGACTGAAGCTTTCTTT. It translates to CASSGDTRGTEAFF. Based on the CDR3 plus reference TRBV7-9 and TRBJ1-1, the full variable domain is DTGVSQNPRHKITKRGQNVTFRCDPISEHNRLYWYRQTLGQGPEFLTYFQNEAQLEKSRLLSDRFSAERPKGSFSTLEIQRTEQGDSAMYLCASSGDTRGTEAFFGQGTRLTVV.

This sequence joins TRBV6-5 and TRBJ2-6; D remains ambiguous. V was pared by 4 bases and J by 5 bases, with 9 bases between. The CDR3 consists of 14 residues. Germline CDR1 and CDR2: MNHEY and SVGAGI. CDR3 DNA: TGTGCCAGCAGTTTTCTAGGTTGGGCCAACGTCCTGACTTTC. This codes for CASSFLGWANVLTF.

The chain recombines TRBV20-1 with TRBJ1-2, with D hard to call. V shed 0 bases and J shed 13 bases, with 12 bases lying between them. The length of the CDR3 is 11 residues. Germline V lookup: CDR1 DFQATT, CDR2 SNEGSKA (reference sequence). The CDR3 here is CSARDRRVSTF. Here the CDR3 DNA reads TGCAGTGCTAGAGATCGCCGAGTTAGCACCTTC.

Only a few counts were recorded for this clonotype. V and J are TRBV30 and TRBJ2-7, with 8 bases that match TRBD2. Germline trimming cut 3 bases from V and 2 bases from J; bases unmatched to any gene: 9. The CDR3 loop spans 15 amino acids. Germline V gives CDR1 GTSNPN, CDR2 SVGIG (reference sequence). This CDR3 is CAWRSPSGSPYEQYF. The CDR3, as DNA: TGTGCCTGGAGGTCCCCCAGCGGGAGCCCCTACGAGCAGTACTTC.

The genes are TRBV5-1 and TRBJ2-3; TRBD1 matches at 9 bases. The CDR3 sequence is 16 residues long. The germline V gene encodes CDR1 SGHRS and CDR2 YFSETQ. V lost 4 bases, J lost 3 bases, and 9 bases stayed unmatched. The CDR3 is CASSGPGTGLTDTQYF. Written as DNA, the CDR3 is TGCGCCAGCAGCGGCCCCGGGACAGGGTTAACAGATACGCAGTATTTT.

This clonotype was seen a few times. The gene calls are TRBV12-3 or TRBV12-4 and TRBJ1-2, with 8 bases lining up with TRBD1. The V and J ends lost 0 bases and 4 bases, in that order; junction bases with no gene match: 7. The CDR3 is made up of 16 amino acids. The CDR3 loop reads CASSLARTGIPYGYTF. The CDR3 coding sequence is TGTGCCAGCAGTTTAGCGAGGACAGGGATACCCTATGGCTACACCTTC.